The next 26 T cell receptor beta chains were all read from a single sample in a study of cytomegalovirus exposure and HLA in healthy donors. Amplification used 60 Vbeta primers and 13 Jbeta primers. Produced via immunoSEQ multiplex PCR; TCRdb's table is partial and in-frame only. The table has 120,000 or so clones, roughly 86% seen once; the top ten hold about 1.8%. Sequenced: PBMCs. The receptor source for this set is a man between 18 and 35 years old in good health and CMV-seronegative.

The CDR3 DNA reads as TGTGCCAGCAGTTTATCCCGTTGGGCGCGTATGGGCTACACCTTC. Amino acid sequence: CASSLSRWARMGYTF. This chain links TRBV27 with TRBJ1-2; D uncertain. The germline gives CDR1 MNHEY, CDR2 SMNVEV (reference sequence). V was shortened by 0 bases and J by 8 bases, with 16 bases between the two germline ends. The CDR3 is 15 amino acids.

This clone was counted a few times. CDR3 DNA sequence: TGTGCCAGCAGCCCCCGGGGGGGGGTTTATTCACCCCTCCACTTT. This encodes CASSPRGGVYSPLHF. This rearrangement joins TRBV5-8 to TRBJ1-6; TRBD1 is a possible D gene (5 bases). V was trimmed by 4 bases and J by 8 bases, leaving 16 bases between them. Germline assignment: CDR1 SGHTS and CDR2 YDEGEE. This CDR3 spans 15 amino acids.

The chain combines TRBV6-4 with TRBJ1-2; D is possibly TRBD1 (5 bases). CDR3 length equals 13 residues. In germline, CDR1 is MRHNA, CDR2 SNTAGT. The ends were cut back, 8 bases at V and 4 bases at J, with 14 bases in the middle. CDR3 DNA: TGTGCCAGCGCGCAGGGCTCCGGCTATGGCTACACCTTC. Amino acid sequence: CASAQGSGYGYTF.

The chain employs TRBV7-8 and TRBJ1-2; TRBD1 is a possible D gene (5 bases). Germline V gene sequence: CDR1 SGHVS, CDR2 FQNEAQ. The CDR3 sequence is 20 residues long. V dropped 5 bases and J dropped 5 bases, with 33 bases sitting between them. The CDR3: CASSPPRGKRVSLGGYGYTF. CDR3 nucleotide sequence: TGTGCCAGCAGCCCGCCGAGGGGAAAAAGAGTTTCCCTTGGAGGGTATGGCTACACCTTC.

The gene calls are TRBV9 and TRBJ2-7; 8 bases align to TRBD1. V gave up 0 bases and J gave up 6 bases; unmatched junction bases: 5. There are 14 residues in the CDR3. Germline-derived CDR1 and CDR2 are SGDLS and YYNGEE. CDR3 DNA sequence: TGTGCCAGCAGCGTAGGGACAGGGTCCCGCGAGCAGTACTTC. Amino acid sequence: CASSVGTGSREQYF.

This rearrangement joins TRBV5-6 to TRBJ2-1, with D maybe TRBD2 (7 bases). Trimming pared 3 bases from V and 10 bases from J, leaving 17 bases between. In germline, CDR1 is SGHDT, CDR2 YYEEEE. This CDR3 has 14 amino acids. Here the CDR3 reads CASSSIRGGDEQFF. The CDR3 nucleotides read TGTGCCAGCAGCTCGATAAGGGGGGGAGACGAGCAGTTCTTC.

This chain uses TRBV20-1 with TRBJ2-5; D unresolved. The germline gives CDR1 DFQATT, CDR2 SNEGSKA (reference sequence). Between the trimmed V and J ends, which lost 5 bases and 1 base, there was a span of 5 bases. The CDR3 length is 11 residues. CDR3 DNA: TGCAGTGCTCGGAGCCAAGAGACCCAGTACTTC. Amino acids: CSARSQETQYF.

V and J are TRBV5-1 and TRBJ1-2; TRBD1 agrees at 10 bases. This CDR3 spans 12 amino acids. CDR1 and CDR2 (germline): SGHRS, YFSETQ. The J segment lost 10 bases and the V segment lost 6 bases, leaving 6 bases of the junction unmatched. The CDR3 sequence: CASTGTGDVYTF. CDR3 sequence (DNA): TGCGCCAGCACCGGGACAGGGGATGTCTACACCTTC.

The V gene is TRBV4-2, the J gene TRBJ2-5, with 7 nucleotides matching TRBD2. The J call may not be correct, given that the DNA end is closer to TRBJ2-7. CDR3 length equals 17 residues. The germline CDR1 and CDR2 sequences are LGHNA and YNFKEQ. The CDR3 sequence: CASSRTRRGSGTYEQYF. The CDR3, as DNA: TGTGCCAGCAGCCGCACCCGAAGGGGCAGCGGGACCTACGAGCAGTACTTC.

V and J are TRBV10-2 and TRBJ2-1; the D is unclear. The germline gives CDR1 WSHSY, CDR2 SAAADI. Trimming cost V 2 bases and J 8 bases, with 16 bases left between them. This CDR3 comprises 15 residues. Here the CDR3 DNA reads TGCGCCAGCAGTGAGGGTCAGGTGGGCGTAGATGAGCAGTTCTTC. It specifies CASSEGQVGVDEQFF.

This clone was counted only a few times. In nucleotides, the CDR3 is TGCGCCAGCAGCCGCGGGACTAGCGGAGAGACCCAGTACTTC. This sequence encodes CASSRGTSGETQYF. V gene TRBV5-1 combines with J gene TRBJ2-5; 11 nucleotides line up with TRBD2. The germline CDR1 and CDR2 sequences are SGHRS and YFSETQ. The CDR3 totals 14 residues. With 4 bases clipped from V and 4 bases from J, the junction kept 3 bases outside the gene matches.

The gene calls are TRBV9 and TRBJ2-2; 9 positions agree with TRBD2. The germline V gene has CDR1 SGDLS and CDR2 YYNGEE. The CDR3 loop spans 18 amino acids. Germline trimming cut 4 bases from V and 4 bases from J; bases unmatched to any gene: 14. The CDR3: CASSSPGAGGPGTGELFF. CDR3 nucleotide sequence: TGTGCCAGCAGCTCCCCGGGGGCGGGGGGGCCGGGCACCGGGGAGCTGTTTTTT.

The CDR3 spells CASSDPRTNTGELFF. As DNA, the CDR3 is TGTGCCAGCAGTGATCCGAGGACGAACACCGGGGAGCTGTTTTTT. The chain couples TRBV25-1 to TRBJ2-2; D unresolved. Trimming took off 3 bases at V and 0 bases at J, with 8 bases between the two ends. The CDR3 has 15 residues. Germline V gene data show CDR1 as MGHDK and CDR2 as SYGVNS.

The rearrangement links TRBV2 to TRBJ1-1; TRBD1 matches at 9 bases. This CDR3 is 14 amino acids long. J lost 1 base, V lost 6 bases, and 3 bases had no gene match. The germline V gene has CDR1 SNHLY and CDR2 FYNNEI. CDR3 in DNA: TGTGCCAGCAGCAAACAGGGGGCGAACACTGAAGCTTTCTTT. Its translation: CASSKQGANTEAFF.

This clone was observed a handful of times. The chain uses TRBV6-5 and TRBJ2-3, with 8 bases aligning to TRBD1. The J segment lost 0 bases and the V segment lost 2 bases, leaving 1 base of the junction unmatched. The CDR3 spans 15 residues. Germline-derived CDR1 and CDR2 are MNHEY and SVGAGI. CDR3 amino acids: CASSYQGASTDTQYF. The CDR3 nucleotides read TGTGCCAGCAGTTACCAGGGGGCGAGCACAGATACGCAGTATTTT.

This clone was seen a single time. The chain joins TRBV28 to TRBJ2-3; unclear D gene. The length of the CDR3 is 14 residues. V lost 7 bases, J lost 4 bases, and 15 bases lay in between. Germline V gene lookup returns CDR1 MDHEN and CDR2 SYDVKM. Written as DNA, the CDR3 is TGTGCCAGCAATTCTCATCCTCGGGCAGATACGCAGTATTTT. Its translation: CASNSHPRADTQYF.

The rearrangement joins TRBV25-1 to TRBJ1-2; maybe TRBD1 (5 bases). CDR1 MGHDK and CDR2 SYGVNS come from the germline V gene. CDR3 length equals 15 residues. The ends were cut back, 1 base at V and 4 bases at J, with 13 bases in the middle. The CDR3 loop is CASSESGANVYGYTF. The CDR3, as DNA: TGTGCCAGCAGTGAATCTGGGGCAAATGTCTATGGCTACACCTTC.

The CDR3 spells CASSEELAGGPLINEQFF. The CDR3 region has the DNA TGTGCCAGCAGTGAGGAGTTAGCGGGGGGGCCGTTAATTAATGAGCAGTTCTTC. This chain connects TRBV2 to TRBJ2-1; 11 bases fit TRBD2. Trimming removed 3 bases from V and 7 bases from J; junction bases left unmatched: 14. In germline, CDR1 is SNHLY, CDR2 FYNNEI. The CDR3 has 18 residues. Drawing the rest from reference TRBV2 and TRBJ2-1, the complete variable domain is EPEVTQTPSHQVTQMGQEVILRCVPISNHLYFYWYRQILGQKVEFLVSFYNNEISEKSEIFDDQFSVERPDGSNFTLKIRSTKLEDSAMYFCASSEELAGGPLINEQFFGPGTRLTVL.

This sequence joins TRBV9 and TRBJ2-7; tentative D call: TRBD2 (5 bases). In germline, CDR1 is SGDLS, CDR2 YYNGEE. V lost 1 base to trimming and J lost 5 bases, with 10 bases between them. This CDR3 comprises 13 residues. The CDR3 region is CASSVTILDEQYF. Written as DNA, the CDR3 is TGTGCCAGCAGCGTAACGATACTAGACGAGCAGTACTTC.

This clone was seen a handful of times. J is TRBJ2-6 and V is TRBV5-1; D ambiguous. Germline CDR1 reads SGHRS; CDR2 reads YFSETQ. With 2 bases removed from V and 0 bases from J, the gap between germline ends came to 9 bases. The CDR3 totals 16 residues. CDR3 loop: CASSLAPSSGANVLTF. CDR3 nucleotides: TGCGCCAGCAGCTTAGCCCCAAGCTCTGGGGCCAACGTCCTGACTTTC.

This chain uses TRBV7-9 with TRBJ1-1, with 7 bases identical to TRBD1. V shed 5 bases, J shed 4 bases, and the junction held 4 bases outside the gene matches. The CDR3 sequence is 13 residues long. CDR1 is SEHNR and CDR2 is FQNEAQ in the germline V gene (reference sequence). CDR3 DNA: TGTGCCAGCAGCCTGACAGGGAGCACTGAAGCTTTCTTT. This translates into CASSLTGSTEAFF.

The chain carries TRBV4-1 and TRBJ1-3; possibly TRBD1 for D (6 bases). V was clipped by 4 bases and J by 6 bases, with 16 bases between them. Germline CDR1 reads MGHRA; CDR2 reads YSYEKL. The CDR3 loop spans 15 amino acids. CDR3 DNA sequence: TGCGCCAGCAGCCCCTTAACAGGGTCTCTAAACACCATATATTTT. Amino acids: CASSPLTGSLNTIYF.

The gene calls are TRBV27 and TRBJ2-2; 9 bases line up with TRBD1. V shed 7 bases and J 6 bases; nucleotides not matched to a gene: 9. This CDR3 is built from 15 residues. The germline V gene encodes CDR1 MNHEY and CDR2 SMNVEV (reference sequence). The CDR3 DNA reads TGTGCCAGCAAGGGACAGGGATTAGGTGCCGGGGAGCTGTTTTTT. Residues: CASKGQGLGAGELFF.

The CDR3: CACVIGRGGSTEAFF. CDR3 DNA sequence: TGTGCCTGCGTAATCGGGAGGGGGGGGAGTACTGAAGCTTTCTTT. The chain combines TRBV2 with TRBJ1-1, with a weak D call TRBD1 (6 bases). Germline values: CDR1 SNHLY, CDR2 FYNNEI. V was clipped by 11 bases and J by 5 bases, with 24 bases between them. The CDR3 extends over 15 amino acids.

This chain uses TRBV9 with TRBJ2-5; the D gene is possibly TRBD2 (6 bases). This CDR3 has 14 amino acids. The V end lost 4 bases, the J end lost 4 bases, and 14 bases lay between the germline ends. The germline gives CDR1 SGDLS, CDR2 YYNGEE. CDR3 region: CASSYGGQAETQYF. The DNA for the CDR3 is TGTGCCAGCAGCTACGGAGGGCAGGCAGAGACCCAGTACTTC.

J is TRBJ2-7 and V is TRBV19; TRBD1 aligns across 10 bases. V lost 6 bases and J lost 7; bases outside the gene matches: 12. The CDR3 is 15 amino acids. The germline gives CDR1 LNHDA, CDR2 SQIVND (reference sequence). CDR3 sequence reads: CASSVGDRGSREQYF. In nucleotides, the CDR3 is TGTGCCAGTAGCGTGGGGGACAGGGGTAGTCGGGAGCAGTACTTC.